This T cell receptor (beta chain) was found in a study of shared clonotypes between healthy human individuals (dated by TCRdb to 2020 to 2021). Context from the whole study: The cohort included three men and two women between 18 and 49 years of age. Leukapheresis yielded between about 0.9 and 9 billion PBMCs per donor. Blood TCR repertoires of about 5 healthy adults were deeply sequenced to estimate repertoire size and the extent of clonotype sharing between individuals. Libraries were prepared and TCR repertoires were sequenced by different laboratories using diverse techniques, in order to increase sequencing depth and limit assay-specific biases. For each donor, CD4 naive and CD4 memory were each given three plates, CD8 naive was given two plates, and CD8 memory was given one plate.

CD8 naive samples were CD45RO-negative cells positively selected for CCR7, giving a CD45RA+CCR7+ population that excluded TemRA cells. Donors were healthy HIV-negative adults with no recently reported acute infections or vaccinations. Every donor was a Caucasian adult residing in Nashville, Tennessee, USA. After blood collection by leukapheresis, PBMCs were isolated using Ficoll-Histopaque density gradient centrifugation and then cryopreserved in the vapor phase of liquid nitrogen. Analytical flow cytometry was used to check the purity and quantity of each magnetically sorted T cell population. Genomic DNA was isolated from every sorted fraction and measured by UV absorbance on a Nanodrop 2000c. The CDR3 contains 11 residues, cysteine and phenylalanine counted. Only CDR3 DNA is held: 33 bases, read in frame from base 1. Trimming at the junction amounts to 6 bases on V and 3 bases on J, and the germline ends lie 8 bases apart. In the germline V gene (reference sequence), CDR1 corresponds to GTSNPN and CDR2 to SVGIG.

The research as a whole found: Sharing across four donors was observed for 4.5% to 6.5% of naive CD4, about 3.2% of naive CD8, around 2.5% of memory CD4, and 0.4% of memory CD8 clonotypes. Naive subsets generally had larger estimated clonotype richness than memory subsets did. The genetic and exposure-history diversity represented was limited by the small number of donors. Clonotypes shared by all four sorted-subset donors showed higher generation probabilities than non-shared clonotypes. Rarefaction of sorted-subset datasets indicated incomplete sequencing despite the large sequencing depth. Pairwise subsampling led to the expectation that sequencing depth would affect the degree of clonotype sharing among donors. Sampling was limited to blood, and TCR repertoires in tissue likely differ from TCR repertoires in blood.

Using the deep immunoSEQ assay, multiplex PCR amplified TCR CDR3 regions from genomic DNA. For each cell subset, the extracted genomic DNA was distributed evenly across all wells of several immunoSEQ 96-well plates, and each plate served as one replicate. For sorted subsets, roughly 200 ng of genomic DNA, equivalent to about 30,000 T cell genomes, went into each replicate PCR. Purified libraries were quantified with a Qubit 3.0 fluorometer, sized on a Bioanalyzer 2100, and re-quantified with the KAPA Library Quantification kit. Every immunoSEQ 96-well plate was sequenced on a dedicated single-read 150-cycle Illumina NextSeq 550 flow cell. From the authors' description of their analysis: The immunoSEQ output contained only junctional sequences without quality scores, so filtering could not match that applied to full-length reads. Sequences were annotated with PyIR, a Python wrapper for IgBLAST v1.9, and V/J genes and CDR3 were assigned using IMGT germline references. Any read was removed if the V/J assignment was weak (E-value above 1e-6), the CDR3 was missing, or the read contained stop codons, out-of-frame junctions, or ambiguous translated residues. V3J clonotypes were defined by identical inferred V gene, J gene, and CDR3 amino acid sequence. Percentage overlap between repertoires was computed as shared unique clonotypes divided by the size of the smaller repertoire. Repertoire richness was assessed with RTK rarefaction, the Chao1 estimator, and Recon v2.1 estimates of unobserved clonotypes. OLGA was used to compute generation probabilities for all TCRbeta clonotypes that the gDNA method yielded from a handful of donors. TCRdb re-hosts the immuneACCESS table, in-frame sequences only. Its copies lack some clones; in the studies checked, an unresolved V gene accounts for under half of them, and the cause for the rest is not known. V and J calls and clone size are copied from that table; D and trimming were computed from the DNA. Here the sample has about 2 million clones; approximately 95% occur a single time. 0.9% to 1.4% of the sample belongs to the ten largest clones.

With regard to this clone: The target of this receptor is not known. Base qualities are missing; no much larger clone stands one base away.

Sequencing was carried out using naive CD8+ T cells sorted from blood. This sample's cell subset or site label indicates: CD45RA+CCR7+. The chain couples TRBV30 to TRBJ1-1, with the D segment identity uncertain. This receptor was taken from a man aged 18 to 30 in good health. CDR3 protein: CACLDYTEAFF. The nucleotide sequence reads as follows: TGTGCCTGTTTAGACTACACTGAAGCTTTCTTT.